This TCR beta chain was profiled in a study of blood T cell repertoires in COVID-19. This CDR3 has 17 amino acids. CDR1 and CDR2 from the germline V gene are SGHAT and FQNNGV. Germline trimming cut 1 base from V and 7 bases from J; bases unmatched to any gene: 9. Clones were sequenced by immunoSEQ multiplex PCR, and TCRdb holds only the in-frame ones, with some missing. The top ten clones hold 4.2% of a sample with around 270,000 clones, approximately 80% of them seen once. Sequencing input: peripheral blood. The chain carries TRBV11-2 and TRBJ2-3; 12 nucleotides agree with TRBD1. The TCR originated in a man aged 55 to 70 with acute or convalescent COVID-19. CDR3 loop: CASSLGSGTGGWYTQYF. CDR3 in DNA: TGTGCCAGCAGCTTAGGCTCCGGGACAGGGGGCTGGTATACGCAGTATTTT.